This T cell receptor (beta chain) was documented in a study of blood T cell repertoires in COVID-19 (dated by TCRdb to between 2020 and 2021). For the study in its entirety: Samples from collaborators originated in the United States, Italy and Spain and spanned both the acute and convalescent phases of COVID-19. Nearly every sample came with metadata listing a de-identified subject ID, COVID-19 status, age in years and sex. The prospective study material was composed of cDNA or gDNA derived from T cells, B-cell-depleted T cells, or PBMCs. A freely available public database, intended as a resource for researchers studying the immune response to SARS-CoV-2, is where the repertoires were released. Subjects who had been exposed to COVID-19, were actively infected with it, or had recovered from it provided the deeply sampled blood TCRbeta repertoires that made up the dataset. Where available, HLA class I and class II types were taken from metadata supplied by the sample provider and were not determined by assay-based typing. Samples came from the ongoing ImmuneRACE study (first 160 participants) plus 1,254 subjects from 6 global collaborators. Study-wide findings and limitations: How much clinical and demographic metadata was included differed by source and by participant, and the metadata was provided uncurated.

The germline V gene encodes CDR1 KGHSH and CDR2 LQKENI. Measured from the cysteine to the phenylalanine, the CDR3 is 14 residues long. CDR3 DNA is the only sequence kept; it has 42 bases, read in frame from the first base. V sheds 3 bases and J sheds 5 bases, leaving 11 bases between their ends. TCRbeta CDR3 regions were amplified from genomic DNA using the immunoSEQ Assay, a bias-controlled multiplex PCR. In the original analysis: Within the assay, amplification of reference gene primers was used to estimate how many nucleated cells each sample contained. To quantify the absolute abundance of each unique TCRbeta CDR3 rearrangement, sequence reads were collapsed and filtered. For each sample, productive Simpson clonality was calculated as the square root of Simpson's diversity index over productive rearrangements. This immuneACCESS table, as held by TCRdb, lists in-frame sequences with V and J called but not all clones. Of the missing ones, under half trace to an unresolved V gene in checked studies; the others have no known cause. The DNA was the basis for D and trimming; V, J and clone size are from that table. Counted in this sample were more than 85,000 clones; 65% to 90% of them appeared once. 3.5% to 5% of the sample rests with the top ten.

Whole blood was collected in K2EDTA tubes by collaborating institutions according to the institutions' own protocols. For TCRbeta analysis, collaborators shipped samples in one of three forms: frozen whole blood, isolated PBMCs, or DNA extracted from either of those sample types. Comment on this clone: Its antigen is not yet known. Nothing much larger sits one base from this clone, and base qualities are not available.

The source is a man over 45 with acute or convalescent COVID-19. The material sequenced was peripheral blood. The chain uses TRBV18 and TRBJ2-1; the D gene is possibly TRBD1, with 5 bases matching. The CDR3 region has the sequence CASSPGWGNNEQFF. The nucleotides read TGTGCCAGCTCACCGGGGTGGGGCAACAATGAGCAGTTCTTC.